This T cell receptor beta chain originates from a study of T cell responses to AZD1222 COVID-19 vaccine. Germline CDR1 is SGDLS and CDR2 is YYNGEE. Trimming left V 4 bases short and J 0 bases short, with 16 bases between. The CDR3 is 16 amino acids. This table comes from immunoSEQ multiplex PCR, and its TCRdb copy is limited to in-frame clones, with some not included. The table has 150,000 or so clones, 92% seen once. V usage is TRBV9 and J usage is TRBJ1-1, with D possibly TRBD1 on 5 matching bases. This receptor was obtained from an adult who received the AZD1222 COVID-19 vaccine. This specimen consisted of peripheral blood, obtained 28 days after the second AZD1222 dose. CDR3 sequence: CASSPDGGGMNTEAFF. CDR3 nucleotides: TGTGCCAGCAGCCCAGACGGGGGTGGCATGAACACTGAAGCTTTCTTT. The full variable domain, in which reference TRBV9 and TRBJ1-1 provide the parts outside the CDR3, is DSGVTQTPKHLITATGQRVTLRCSPRSGDLSVYWYQQSLDQGLQFLIQYYNGEERAKGNILERFSAQQFPDLHSELNLSSLELGDSALYFCASSPDGGGMNTEAFFGQGTRLTVV.